This T cell receptor (beta chain) was sequenced for a study of beta chain features in type 1 diabetes. Study-level findings and limits: Moderate but significant shortening of TCRB CDR3s was recorded in all four CD4+ subsets from Type 1 diabetes patients.

V lost 0 bases to trimming and J lost 0 bases, with 15 bases between them. Germline lookup yields CDR1 SGHDN and CDR2 FVKESK. The CDR3 has 18 amino acids. Expressed TCRB transcripts were sequenced, since all the RNA that had been isolated was reverse transcribed. Assay: immunoSEQ multiplex PCR; the TCRdb copy retains only in-frame clones and omits some. The table includes hundreds of thousands of clones, 15% to 19% detected once. This clone was found a few times. The antigen is not known. CD4+ naive, central memory, regulatory and stem cell-like memory subsets were isolated by sorting on CD45RO/CCR7/CD25/CD127/CD95/CD27.

The V and J genes are TRBV14 and TRBJ2-1, with D perhaps TRBD2 (6 bases). Sequenced material: naive CD4+ T cells from blood. This clonotype was sampled from a young man in good health. As DNA, the CDR3 is TGTGCCAGCAGCCAAGACCTGGGACTGCGGAGCTCCTACAATGAGCAGTTCTTC. It specifies CASSQDLGLRSSYNEQFF.